Given below is one T cell receptor (beta chain) in context. Transcripts of RNA were the source for amplifying TCR beta CDR3 regions. Amplification began with first-round RT-PCR using HTBI primers, then second-round multiplex PCR was performed. Using its own MiXCR run on the multiplex PCR reads, TCRdb lists one record per CDR3 protein. The repertoire holds 500,000 to 800,000 distinct CDR3 sequences, with over 40% as singletons. This specimen comes from a study of Graves' ophthalmopathy and Graves' hyperthyroidism. Germline V gene data show CDR1 as DFQATT and CDR2 as SNEGSKA (reference sequence). Deletions cut 5 bases from V and 4 bases from J, with 9 bases between. The CDR3 runs to 12 residues.

This clonotype was obtained from an adult man with Graves' ophthalmopathy. The rearrangement links TRBV20-1 to TRBJ2-1; weak D call: TRBD2 (5 bases). Sequencing was performed on peripheral blood. In DNA form, the CDR3 reads TGCAGTGCTGGAACTAGTTACAATGAGCAGTTCTTC. The encoded protein is CSAGTSYNEQFF.